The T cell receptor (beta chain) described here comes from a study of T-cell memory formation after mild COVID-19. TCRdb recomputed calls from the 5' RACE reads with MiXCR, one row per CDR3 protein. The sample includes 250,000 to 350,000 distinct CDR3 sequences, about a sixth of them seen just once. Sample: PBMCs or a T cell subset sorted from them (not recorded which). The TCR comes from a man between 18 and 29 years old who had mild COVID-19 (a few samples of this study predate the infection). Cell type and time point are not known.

The CDR3 coding sequence is TGCGCCAGCAGCACGTCTGGACAGGGAGAGACTGAAGCTTTCTTT. This encodes CASSTSGQGETEAFF. The chain has TRBV5-1 and TRBJ1-1; 8 nucleotides align to TRBD1. Trimming at V came to 4 bases and at J to 5 bases, leaving 10 bases not matched to a gene. The CDR3 is 15 amino acids. In germline, CDR1 is SGHRS, CDR2 YFSETQ.